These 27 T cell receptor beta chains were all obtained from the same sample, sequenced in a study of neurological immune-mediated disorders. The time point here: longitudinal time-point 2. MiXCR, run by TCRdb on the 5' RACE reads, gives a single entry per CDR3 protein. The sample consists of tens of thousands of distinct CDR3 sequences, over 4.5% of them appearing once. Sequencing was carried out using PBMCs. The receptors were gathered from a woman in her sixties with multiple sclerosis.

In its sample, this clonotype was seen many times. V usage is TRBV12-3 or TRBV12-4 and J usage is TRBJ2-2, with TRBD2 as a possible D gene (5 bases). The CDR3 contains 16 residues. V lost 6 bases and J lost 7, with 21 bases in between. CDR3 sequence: CASRRKAGVAGGELFF. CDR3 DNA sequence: TGTGCCAGCAGACGCAAAGCCGGGGTAGCAGGCGGGGAGCTGTTTTTT.

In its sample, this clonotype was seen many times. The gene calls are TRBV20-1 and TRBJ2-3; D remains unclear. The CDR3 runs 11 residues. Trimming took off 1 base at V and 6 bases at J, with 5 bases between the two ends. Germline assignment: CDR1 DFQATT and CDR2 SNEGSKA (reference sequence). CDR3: CSARGGDTQYF. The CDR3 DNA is TGCAGTGCTAGAGGTGGGGATACGCAGTATTTT.

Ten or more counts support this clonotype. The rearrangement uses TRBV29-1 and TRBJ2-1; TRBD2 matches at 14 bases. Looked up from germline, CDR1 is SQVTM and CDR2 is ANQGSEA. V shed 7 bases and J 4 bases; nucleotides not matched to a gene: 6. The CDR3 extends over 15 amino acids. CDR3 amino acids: CSGRGLAGGYNEQFF. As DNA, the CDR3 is TGCAGCGGTCGAGGACTAGCGGGGGGTTACAATGAGCAGTTCTTC.

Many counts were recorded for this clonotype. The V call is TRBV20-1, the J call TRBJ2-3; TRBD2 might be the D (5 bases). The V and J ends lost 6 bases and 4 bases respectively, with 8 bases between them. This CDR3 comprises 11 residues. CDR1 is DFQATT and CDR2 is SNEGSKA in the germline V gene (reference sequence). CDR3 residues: CSAGEADTQYF. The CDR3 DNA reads TGCAGTGCCGGGGAAGCAGATACGCAGTATTTT.

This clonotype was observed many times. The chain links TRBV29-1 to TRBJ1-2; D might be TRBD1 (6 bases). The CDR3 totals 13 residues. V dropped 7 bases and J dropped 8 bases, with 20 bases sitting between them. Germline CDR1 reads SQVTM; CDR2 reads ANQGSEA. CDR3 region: CSATPVGGWGYTF. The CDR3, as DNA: TGCAGCGCCACGCCAGTGGGGGGCTGGGGCTACACCTTC. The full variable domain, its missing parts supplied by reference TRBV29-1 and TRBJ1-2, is SAVISQKPSRDICQRGTSLTIQCQVDSQVTMMFWYRQQPGQSLTLIATANQGSEATYESGFVIDKFPISRPNLTFSTLTVSNMSPEDSSIYLCSATPVGGWGYTFGSGTRLTVV.

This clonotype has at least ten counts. CDR3 residues: CASRISPPTGERSTNEQFF. In nucleotides, the CDR3 is TGTGCCAGCAGGATAAGCCCACCTACAGGGGAAAGGTCTACCAATGAGCAGTTCTTC. The chain has TRBV5-5 and TRBJ2-1, with 7 bases lining up with TRBD1. The CDR3 sequence is 19 residues long. Germline assignment: CDR1 SGHKS and CDR2 YYEKEE (reference sequence). The ends lost 5 bases at V and 6 bases at J; junction bases unmatched: 23.

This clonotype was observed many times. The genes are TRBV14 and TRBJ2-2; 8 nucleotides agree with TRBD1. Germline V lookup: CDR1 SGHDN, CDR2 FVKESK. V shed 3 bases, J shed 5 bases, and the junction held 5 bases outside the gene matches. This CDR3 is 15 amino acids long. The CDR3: CASSHGQGSTGELFF. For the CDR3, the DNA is TGTGCCAGCAGCCATGGACAGGGTAGTACCGGGGAGCTGTTTTTT.

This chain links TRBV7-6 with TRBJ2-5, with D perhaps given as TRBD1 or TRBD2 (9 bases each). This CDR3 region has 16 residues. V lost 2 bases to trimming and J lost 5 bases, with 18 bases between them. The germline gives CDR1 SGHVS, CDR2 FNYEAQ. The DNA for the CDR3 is TGTGCCAGCAGCTTACAGTCTAGCGGGACAGGGGAGACCCAGTACTTC. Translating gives CASSLQSSGTGETQYF. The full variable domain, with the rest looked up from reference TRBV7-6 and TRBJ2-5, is GAGVSQSPRYKVTKRGQDVALRCDPISGHVSLYWYRQALGQGPEFLTYFNYEAQQDKSGLPNDRFSAERPEGSISTLTIQRTEQRDSAMYRCASSLQSSGTGETQYFGPGTRLLVL.

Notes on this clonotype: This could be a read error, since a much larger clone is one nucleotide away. CDR3 loop: CASSQVARTAGNTIYF. The CDR3 DNA sequence: TGCGCCAGCAGCCAAGTCGCCCGGACAGCTGGAAACACCATATATTTT. The chain carries TRBV4-1 and TRBJ1-3; D is possibly TRBD1 (6 bases). The length of the CDR3 is 16 residues. The V and J ends lost 1 base and 2 bases respectively, with 12 bases between them. Germline V gene lookup returns CDR1 MGHRA and CDR2 YSYEKL.

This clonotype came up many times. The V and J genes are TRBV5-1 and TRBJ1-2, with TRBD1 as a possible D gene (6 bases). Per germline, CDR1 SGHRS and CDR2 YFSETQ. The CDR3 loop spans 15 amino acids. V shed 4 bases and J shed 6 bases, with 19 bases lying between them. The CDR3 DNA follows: TGCGCCAGCAGCACAAACTACAGGGCCCATCATGGCTACACCTTC. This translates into CASSTNYRAHHGYTF.

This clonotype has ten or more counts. CDR3 DNA: TGCAGCGTTGTAAGACAGAAGAACACTGAAGCTTTCTTT. Translating it yields CSVVRQKNTEAFF. The genes are TRBV29-1 and TRBJ1-1; tentative D call: TRBD1 (5 bases). V lost 4 bases and J 1 base, leaving 10 bases between the germline ends. CDR1 and CDR2 (germline): SQVTM, ANQGSEA. This CDR3 region has 13 residues.

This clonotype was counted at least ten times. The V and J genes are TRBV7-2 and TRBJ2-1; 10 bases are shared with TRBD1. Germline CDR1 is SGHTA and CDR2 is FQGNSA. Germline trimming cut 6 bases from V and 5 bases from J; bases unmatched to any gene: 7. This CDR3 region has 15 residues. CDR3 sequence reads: CASSRRQGANNEQFF. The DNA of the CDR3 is TGTGCCAGCAGTCGGCGACAGGGGGCGAACAATGAGCAGTTCTTC.

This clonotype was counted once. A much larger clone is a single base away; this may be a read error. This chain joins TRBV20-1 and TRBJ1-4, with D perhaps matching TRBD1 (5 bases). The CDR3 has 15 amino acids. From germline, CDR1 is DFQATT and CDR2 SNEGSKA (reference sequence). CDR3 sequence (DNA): TGCAGTGCTAGAGATGGGCCGCAGGGCGAAGAAAGACTGTTTTTT. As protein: CSARDGPQGEERLFF.

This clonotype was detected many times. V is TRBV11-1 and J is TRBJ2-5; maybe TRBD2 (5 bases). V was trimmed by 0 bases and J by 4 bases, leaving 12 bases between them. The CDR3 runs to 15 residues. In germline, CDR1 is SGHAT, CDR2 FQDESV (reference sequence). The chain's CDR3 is CASSLARGNTETQYF. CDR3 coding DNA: TGTGCCAGCAGCTTAGCTCGGGGAAACACAGAGACCCAGTACTTC.

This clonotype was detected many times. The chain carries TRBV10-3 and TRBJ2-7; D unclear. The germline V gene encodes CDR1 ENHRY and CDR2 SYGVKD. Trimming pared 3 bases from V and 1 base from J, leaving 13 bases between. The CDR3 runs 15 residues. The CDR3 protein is CAISDRAKDSYEQYF. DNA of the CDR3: TGTGCCATCAGTGACCGGGCCAAAGATTCCTACGAGCAGTACTTC.

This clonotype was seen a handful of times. CDR3 nucleotide sequence: TGCGCCAGCAGGGTGGGACAGGGGGCTTACTACGAGCAGTACTTC. It encodes CASRVGQGAYYEQYF. This chain joins TRBV5-1 and TRBJ2-7, with 12 bases lining up with TRBD1. V was pared by 5 bases and J by 3 bases, with 6 bases of the junction left unmatched. This CDR3 region has 15 residues. The germline V gene encodes CDR1 SGHRS and CDR2 YFSETQ.

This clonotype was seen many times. CDR3 sequence (DNA): TGTGCCAGCAGCTCCCGGGTAGGCCAATACTACGAGCAGTACTTC. Translation: CASSSRVGQYYEQYF. V is TRBV5-5 and J is TRBJ2-7; unclear D gene. The germline V gene has CDR1 SGHKS and CDR2 YYEKEE (reference sequence). The CDR3 sequence is 15 residues long. V was clipped by 3 bases and J by 3 bases, with 16 bases between them.

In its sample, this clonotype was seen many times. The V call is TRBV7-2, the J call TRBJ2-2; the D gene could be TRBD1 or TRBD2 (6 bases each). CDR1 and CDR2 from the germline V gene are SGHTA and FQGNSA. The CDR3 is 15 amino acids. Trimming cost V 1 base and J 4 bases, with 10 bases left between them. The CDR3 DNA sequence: TGTGCCAGCAGCTTAGTTCCGGGGGCCACCGGGGAGCTGTTTTTT. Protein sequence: CASSLVPGATGELFF.

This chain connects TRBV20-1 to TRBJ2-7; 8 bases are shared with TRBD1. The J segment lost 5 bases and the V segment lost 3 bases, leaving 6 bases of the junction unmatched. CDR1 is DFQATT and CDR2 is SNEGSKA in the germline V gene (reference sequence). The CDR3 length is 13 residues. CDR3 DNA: TGCAGTGCTAGCGTGACAGGGGCCCACGAGCAGTACTTC. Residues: CSASVTGAHEQYF.

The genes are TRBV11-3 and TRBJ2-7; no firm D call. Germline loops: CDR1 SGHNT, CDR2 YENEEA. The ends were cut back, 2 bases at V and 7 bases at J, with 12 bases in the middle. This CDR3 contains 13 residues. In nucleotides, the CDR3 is TGTGCCAGCAGCTTACATGCAGTCGGGGAGCAGTACTTC. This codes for CASSLHAVGEQYF.

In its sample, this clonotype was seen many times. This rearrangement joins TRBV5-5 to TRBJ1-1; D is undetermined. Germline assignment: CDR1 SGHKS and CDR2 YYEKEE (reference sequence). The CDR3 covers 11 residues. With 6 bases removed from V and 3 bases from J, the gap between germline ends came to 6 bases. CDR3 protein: CASNQDTEAFF. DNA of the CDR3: TGTGCCAGCAACCAAGACACTGAAGCTTTCTTT.

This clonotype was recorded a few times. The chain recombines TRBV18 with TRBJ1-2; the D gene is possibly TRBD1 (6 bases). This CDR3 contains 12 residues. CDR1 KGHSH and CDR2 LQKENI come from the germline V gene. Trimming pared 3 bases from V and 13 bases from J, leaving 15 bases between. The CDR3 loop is CASSPAWGASTF. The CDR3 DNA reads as TGTGCCAGCTCACCGGCTTGGGGGGCTAGCACCTTC.

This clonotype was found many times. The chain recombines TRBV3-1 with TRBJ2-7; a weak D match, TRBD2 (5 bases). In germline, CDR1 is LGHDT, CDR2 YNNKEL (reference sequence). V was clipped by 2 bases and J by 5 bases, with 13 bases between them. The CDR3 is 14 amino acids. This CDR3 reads CASSQSLGVNEQYF. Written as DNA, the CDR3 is TGTGCCAGCAGCCAATCCCTCGGGGTTAACGAGCAGTACTTC.

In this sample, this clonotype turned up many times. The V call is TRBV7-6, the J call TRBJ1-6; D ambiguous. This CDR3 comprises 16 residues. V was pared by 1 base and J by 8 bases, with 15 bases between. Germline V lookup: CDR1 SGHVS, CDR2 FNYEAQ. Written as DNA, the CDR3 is TGTGCCAGCAGCTTAGGGGTCTTGGACTCACATTCACCCCTCCACTTT. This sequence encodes CASSLGVLDSHSPLHF.

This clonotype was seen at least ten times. This chain's CDR3 is CASSPTGTGGRTGELFF. Here the CDR3 DNA reads TGTGCCAGCAGTCCAACGGGGACAGGGGGCCGGACCGGGGAGCTGTTTTTT. The chain links TRBV7-6 to TRBJ2-2; 12 nucleotides agree with TRBD1. The CDR3 length is 17 residues. The V gene's germline CDR1 is SGHVS and CDR2 FNYEAQ. Trimming removed 6 bases from V and 5 bases from J; junction bases left unmatched: 10.

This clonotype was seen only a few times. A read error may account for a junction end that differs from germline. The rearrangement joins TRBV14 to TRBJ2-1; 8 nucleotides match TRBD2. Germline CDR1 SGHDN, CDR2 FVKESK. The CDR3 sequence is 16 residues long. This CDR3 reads CAISLLRGGSYNEQFF. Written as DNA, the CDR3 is TGTGCCATCAGCCTTCTCCGGGGGGGGTCCTACAATGAGCAGTTCTTC.

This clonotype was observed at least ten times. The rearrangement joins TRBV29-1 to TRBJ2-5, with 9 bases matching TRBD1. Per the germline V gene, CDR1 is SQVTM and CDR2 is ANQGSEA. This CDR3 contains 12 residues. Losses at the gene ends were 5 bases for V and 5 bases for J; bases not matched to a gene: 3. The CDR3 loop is CSVPQGAETQYF. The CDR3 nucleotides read TGCAGCGTTCCACAGGGGGCTGAGACCCAGTACTTC. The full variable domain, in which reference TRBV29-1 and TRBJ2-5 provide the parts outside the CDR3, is SAVISQKPSRDICQRGTSLTIQCQVDSQVTMMFWYRQQPGQSLTLIATANQGSEATYESGFVIDKFPISRPNLTFSTLTVSNMSPEDSSIYLCSVPQGAETQYFGPGTRLLVL.